This T cell receptor (beta chain) was obtained from a study of T cell responses to AZD1222 COVID-19 vaccine (dated by TCRdb to the early 2020s). Regarding the research as a whole: A total of 233 trial participants underwent TCR sequencing, of whom roughly 210 had received two doses of AZD1222 and roughly 26 had received two doses of the MenACWY control vaccine. Trial participants were enrolled by age into subgroups of 18-55, 56-69 and 70-plus years, and 148, 28 and 57 TCR-sequenced participants, respectively, were included in these subgroups.

Regarding this clone: Which antigen it targets is not known. It has no much larger one-base neighbor in the sample; base qualities were not kept.

What the authors observed across the whole study: CD4 TCRs associated with the vaccine covered the entire spike protein, and the dominant responses were in regions 160-218 and 743-854. The 56-69-year group was small, and its depth increase did not reach significance, likely because of low power. Reportedly, almost half of the unique spike-specific TCRs recognized epitopes lying outside the regions that are mutated in the B.1.351 and B.1.1.7 variants. Only five to seven AZD1222 recipients were SARS-CoV-2 seropositive at baseline, limiting conclusions about previously exposed vaccinees. Because no day 14 peak-response samples were available, the repertoires could be characterized only after the peak T cell response. A significant rise in spike-specific TCR breadth and depth was observed after two AZD1222 doses relative to day 0 and relative to MenACWY recipients. Participants were mostly white British, with more females than males. The authors suggested clonal diversity may have been underestimated.

V is clipped by 4 bases and J by 1 base, and the sequence between their germline boundaries is 13 bases long. Reading from cysteine to phenylalanine, the CDR3 counts 15 amino acids. The only DNA kept is the CDR3, 45 bases in frame from the first base. The germline V gene encodes CDR1 SGHTA and CDR2 FQGNSA. The time point label for this specimen denotes: about 28 days (+/-7) after the second vaccine dose. Because spike-specific TCR depth and breadth did not differ between the two schedules, AZD1222 recipients who got a second dose at roughly 4 weeks were pooled with those who got a second dose at roughly 12 weeks. Vaccinee samples were obtained from the UK trials COV001 and COV002, which included a single-blind randomized controlled phase 2/3 trial of AZD1222 (ChAdOx1 nCoV-19) in healthy adults. For TCRbeta chain sequencing, PBMC samples were collected from trial participants at day 0 and at day 28 after the second dose.

The CDR3 regions of human TCRbeta chains were analyzed by immunosequencing. The study's own analysis went as follows. TCRs in the repertoires were compared against a reference library of SARS-CoV-2-specific TCRs that had been generated with the MIRA antigen-specificity platform. Breadth was defined as the fraction of unique TCRs that were SARS-CoV-2-associated, and depth was defined as the fraction of total T cells that were SARS-CoV-2-associated. Using the MIRA data, each spike-specific TCR was mapped to the spike region that the TCR reacts to and placed in a CD4 or CD8 class. Log10-transformed breadth and depth values were compared by one-way ANOVA with Sidak's multiple comparisons tests. TCRdb holds this immuneACCESS table with in-frame rearrangements only. Some clones are missing; in checked studies, unresolved V genes explain under half, and the rest has no known cause. The V and J calls and clone size come from that table; D and trimming were worked out from the DNA. A total of 20,000 or so clones appear in this sample, roughly 79% of them only once. The top ten constitute roughly 21% of the sample.

This specimen was peripheral blood, taken 28 days after the second AZD1222 dose. This clonotype was obtained from an adult who received the AZD1222 COVID-19 vaccine. The chain was built from TRBV7-2 and TRBJ1-1, with no D gene named confidently. The CDR3 in this case is CASSYLGWRNTEAFF. At the DNA level, the sequence is TGTGCCAGCAGCTACCTAGGTTGGAGGAACACTGAAGCTTTCTTT.